The 29 T cell receptor beta chains reported below all come from one sample, sequenced in a study of blood T cell repertoires in COVID-19. Sequencing was performed with immunoSEQ multiplex PCR; in TCRdb, only in-frame clones are kept and a portion is missing. The sample records 65,000 or so clones, 82% being singletons. Sequenced sample: peripheral blood. The origin of the receptors is a man aged 55 to 70 with acute or convalescent COVID-19.

This clone was recorded only once. V gene TRBV4-1 combines with J gene TRBJ2-2; 8 bases fit TRBD2. The CDR3 is 16 residues long. V lost 4 bases, J lost 7 bases, and 11 bases stayed unmatched. Germline V gene sequence: CDR1 MGHRA, CDR2 YSYEKL. The DNA of the CDR3 is TGCGCCAGCAGCCCCGGGGGGGGATTACGTGTCGGGGAGCTGTTTTTT. Protein: CASSPGGGLRVGELFF.

This rearrangement joins TRBV5-1 to TRBJ2-7; possibly TRBD1 for D (5 bases). CDR3 length: 15 amino acids. Germline CDR1 SGHRS, CDR2 YFSETQ. Trimming took 0 bases from V and 0 from J, leaving 10 bases between them. CDR3 residues: CASSLVGVGSYEQYF. CDR3 DNA sequence: TGCGCCAGCAGCTTGGTAGGGGTCGGCTCCTACGAGCAGTACTTC.

The chain combines TRBV24-1 with TRBJ1-5, with D unresolved. V was cut by 11 bases and J by 4 bases, with 17 bases left in between. Germline V gene sequence: CDR1 KGHDR, CDR2 SFDVKD. The CDR3 has 14 amino acids. The DNA for the CDR3 is TGTGCCATTAATCCCGGGTCCAAGAATCAGCCCCAGCATTTT. This encodes CAINPGSKNQPQHF.

This sequence joins TRBV6-4 and TRBJ2-5, with D possibly being TRBD1 (5 bases). The V gene's germline CDR1 is MRHNA and CDR2 SNTAGT. CDR3 length equals 13 residues. Trimming removed 6 bases at V and 4 bases at J, with 12 bases between. The CDR3 DNA reads as TGTGCCAGCAGCGACAGTTCGGGAGAGACCCAGTACTTC. Protein: CASSDSSGETQYF.

The rearrangement uses TRBV12-3 or TRBV12-4 and TRBJ1-2, with D uncertain. The CDR3 consists of 13 residues. Deletions cut 6 bases from V and 1 base from J, with 9 bases between. CDR3 coding DNA: TGTGCCAGCAGCCGGGATTTTAACTATGGCTACACCTTC. Amino acid sequence: CASSRDFNYGYTF.

This clone appeared a single time. The chain carries TRBV5-1 and TRBJ2-2, with a tentative D call TRBD2 (5 bases). Germline CDR1 SGHRS, CDR2 YFSETQ. This CDR3 has 14 amino acids. Trimming pared 5 bases from V and 0 bases from J, leaving 8 bases between. The CDR3 DNA is TGCGCCAGCAGGGAGGTGGCGAACACCGGGGAGCTGTTTTTT. Its protein product is CASREVANTGELFF.

CDR3 sequence reads: CASGERGLGTNTEAFF. CDR3 nucleotides: TGTGCCAGCGGGGAGAGGGGCCTGGGGACAAACACTGAAGCTTTCTTT. The chain couples TRBV9 to TRBJ1-1, with D maybe TRBD1 (6 bases). The germline V gene encodes CDR1 SGDLS and CDR2 YYNGEE. The CDR3 sequence is 16 residues long. Trimming took 7 bases from V and 2 from J, leaving 21 bases between them.

The rearrangement joins TRBV7-8 to TRBJ2-3, with D perhaps TRBD2 (6 bases). CDR3 length equals 14 residues. V lost 5 bases to trimming and J lost 0 bases, with 9 bases between them. Germline V gene data show CDR1 as SGHVS and CDR2 as FQNEAQ. CDR3 in amino acids: CASSGLASTDTQYF. The DNA of the CDR3 is TGTGCCAGCAGCGGGCTAGCGAGCACAGATACGCAGTATTTT.

This clone was counted once. The chain uses TRBV19 and TRBJ1-1; 11 positions match TRBD1. The CDR3 covers 17 residues. The junction had 15 bases not matched to a gene; V was cut back by 6 bases and J by 6 bases. CDR1 and CDR2 from the germline V gene are LNHDA and SQIVND (reference sequence). CDR3: CASSRRGGQGASAEAFF. CDR3 DNA sequence: TGTGCCAGTAGCCGGAGGGGAGGACAGGGGGCATCCGCTGAAGCTTTCTTT.

V and J are TRBV7-6 and TRBJ2-2; D is undetermined. The length of the CDR3 is 16 residues. Trimming left V 1 base short and J 6 bases short, with 15 bases between. Germline CDR1 SGHVS, CDR2 FNYEAQ. The CDR3 loop is CASSLVSREAAGELFF. As DNA, the CDR3 is TGTGCCAGCAGCTTAGTCTCGCGAGAGGCAGCCGGGGAGCTGTTTTTT.

This clone turned up a few times. The chain employs TRBV5-1 and TRBJ1-4; a possible D gene is TRBD1 (5 bases). Germline CDR1 is SGHRS and CDR2 is YFSETQ. This CDR3 spans 15 amino acids. Trimming shortened V by 0 bases and J by 5 bases, and 11 bases separated the two germline ends. The CDR3 DNA reads TGCGCCAGCAGCTTGGAAGCAGGGCCGAATGAAAAACTGTTTTTT. It encodes CASSLEAGPNEKLFF.

CDR3 region: CASSLSWKGLGEQYF. The CDR3 DNA reads as TGTGCCAGCAGCTTGAGTTGGAAGGGGCTGGGCGAGCAGTACTTC. The chain joins TRBV5-5 to TRBJ2-7; the D gene is possibly TRBD1 (5 bases). Per the germline V gene, CDR1 is SGHKS and CDR2 is YYEKEE (reference sequence). The CDR3 contains 15 residues. The V end lost 1 base, the J end lost 6 bases, and 17 bases lay between the germline ends.

The chain combines TRBV7-3 with TRBJ2-2; no clear D. The CDR3 covers 13 residues. Germline values: CDR1 SGHTA, CDR2 FQGTGA. Between the trimmed V and J ends, which lost 4 bases and 6 bases, there was a span of 9 bases. The CDR3 bases are TGTGCCAGCAGCTCTACAGTGTCCGGGGAGCTGTTTTTT. Its translation: CASSSTVSGELFF.

The rearrangement links TRBV19 to TRBJ1-2, with 7 bases that match TRBD1. The germline V gene has CDR1 LNHDA and CDR2 SQIVND (reference sequence). V lost 5 bases and J lost 6; bases outside the gene matches: 15. This CDR3 region has 16 residues. The CDR3 coding sequence is TGTGCCAGTAGTGGATGGACAGGAAGGGATCGGAATGGCTACACCTTC. Translating gives CASSGWTGRDRNGYTF.

CDR3 protein: CARPGRVGSPLHF. CDR3 DNA: TGTGCCAGGCCGGGGAGGGTCGGTTCACCCCTCCACTTT. The rearrangement joins TRBV19 to TRBJ1-6; D remains unclear. The germline gives CDR1 LNHDA, CDR2 SQIVND (reference sequence). V dropped 9 bases and J dropped 9 bases, with 15 bases sitting between them. CDR3 length equals 13 residues.

This clone was observed a single time. J is TRBJ1-5 and V is TRBV10-2; D unclear. Germline V gives CDR1 WSHSY, CDR2 SAAADI. With 3 bases removed from V and 0 bases from J, the gap between germline ends came to 6 bases. This CDR3 region has 14 residues. The CDR3: CASSDSGSNQPQHF. The CDR3 nucleotides are TGCGCCAGCAGTGATTCGGGTAGCAATCAGCCCCAGCATTTT.

The sample holds one count of this clone. V and J are TRBV19 and TRBJ1-5; D is possibly TRBD1 (6 bases). The V end lost 5 bases, the J end lost 5 bases, and 10 bases lay between the germline ends. This CDR3 region has 13 residues. The germline CDR1 and CDR2 sequences are LNHDA and SQIVND (reference sequence). The CDR3 reads CASSGTSHQPQHF. The CDR3 DNA reads TGTGCCAGTAGTGGGACAAGCCATCAGCCCCAGCATTTT.

The J gene is TRBJ1-2, the V gene TRBV9; 7 positions match TRBD1. The ends lost 4 bases at V and 4 bases at J; junction bases unmatched: 4. Germline CDR1 reads SGDLS; CDR2 reads YYNGEE. The CDR3 covers 13 residues. This CDR3 reads CASSNRGLYGYTF. CDR3 DNA sequence: TGTGCCAGCAGCAACAGGGGCCTCTATGGCTACACCTTC.

J is TRBJ1-2 and V is TRBV30; 12 bases are a match to TRBD1. This CDR3 is built from 14 residues. V lost 7 bases and J lost 6; bases outside the gene matches: 9. CDR1 GTSNPN and CDR2 SVGIG come from the germline V gene (reference sequence). The CDR3 region has the DNA TGTGCCTCGGGACAGGGGGCGGCAGGTCATGGCTACACCTTC. This encodes CASGQGAAGHGYTF. The full variable domain, its missing parts supplied by reference TRBV30 and TRBJ1-2, is SQTIHQWPATLVQPVGSPLSLECTVEGTSNPNLYWYRQAAGRGLQLLFYSVGIGQISSEVPQNLSASRPQDRQFILSSKKLLLSDSGFYLCASGQGAAGHGYTFGSGTRLTVV.

The chain is built from TRBV19 and TRBJ1-2; possible D gene TRBD1, 5 bases. The CDR3 is 12 amino acids. Trimming pared 8 bases from V and 4 bases from J, leaving 11 bases between. Germline V gene lookup returns CDR1 LNHDA and CDR2 SQIVND (reference sequence). CDR3 amino acids: CASQQGSYGYTF. For the CDR3, the DNA is TGTGCCAGTCAGCAGGGATCCTATGGCTACACCTTC.

The rearrangement uses TRBV2 and TRBJ1-6; the D gene is possibly TRBD1 (5 bases). The CDR3 extends over 14 amino acids. CDR1 and CDR2 from the germline V gene are SNHLY and FYNNEI. The ends were cut back, 6 bases at V and 7 bases at J, with 13 bases in the middle. The CDR3: CASSPRDFNSPLHF. Written as DNA, the CDR3 is TGTGCCAGCAGCCCCCGGGACTTCAATTCACCCCTCCACTTT.

The chain joins TRBV5-1 to TRBJ2-3, with 9 nucleotides matching TRBD1. V shed 2 bases, J shed 2 bases, and the junction held 3 bases outside the gene matches. Germline loops: CDR1 SGHRS, CDR2 YFSETQ. The CDR3 totals 15 residues. In DNA, the CDR3 is TGCGCCAGCAGCTTACAGGGGGCCGACACAGATACGCAGTATTTT. Its translation is CASSLQGADTDTQYF.

The CDR3 protein is CASSLQRNNEQFF. CDR3 DNA sequence: TGTGCCAGCAGCTTACAGCGTAACAATGAGCAGTTCTTC. The chain is built from TRBV7-2 and TRBJ2-1; D is unresolved. This CDR3 spans 13 amino acids. CDR1 is SGHTA and CDR2 is FQGNSA in the germline V gene. The ends were cut back, 2 bases at V and 5 bases at J, with 7 bases in the middle.

A single count supports this clone. The V call is TRBV29-1, the J call TRBJ1-2; maybe TRBD1 (5 bases). The CDR3 covers 15 residues. Trimming took off 0 bases at V and 4 bases at J, with 15 bases between the two ends. Germline CDR1 reads SQVTM; CDR2 reads ANQGSEA. The CDR3 coding sequence is TGCAGCGTTGAAGATGGGGGGGGAAGGGGCTATGGCTACACCTTC. Translation gives CSVEDGGGRGYGYTF.

This chain joins TRBV11-2 and TRBJ2-1, with D hard to call. V was clipped by 1 base and J by 4 bases, with 5 bases between them. The CDR3 sequence is 13 residues long. Germline-derived CDR1 and CDR2 are SGHAT and FQNNGV. CDR3 bases: TGTGCCAGCAGCTTAGGGAGTTACAATGAGCAGTTCTTC. This codes for CASSLGSYNEQFF.

For the CDR3, the DNA is TGTGCCAGCAGCTTAAGTGGACAGGGCGACTATGGCTACACCTTC. This encodes CASSLSGQGDYGYTF. V gene TRBV7-3 combines with J gene TRBJ1-2, with 8 bases matching TRBD1. V trimming: 1 base; J trimming: 3 bases; junction bases outside the gene matches: 4. This CDR3 comprises 15 residues. Germline CDR1 SGHTA, CDR2 FQGTGA.

The genes are TRBV7-2 and TRBJ2-7; TRBD2 agrees at 11 bases. The CDR3 sequence is 15 residues long. Germline V gene sequence: CDR1 SGHTA, CDR2 FQGNSA. Losses at the gene ends were 3 bases for V and 2 bases for J; bases not matched to a gene: 3. The DNA for the CDR3 is TGTGCCAGCAGCTTGCTAGCGGGGGGCGCCTACGAGCAGTACTTC. This encodes CASSLLAGGAYEQYF.

The rearrangement joins TRBV24-1 to TRBJ2-5; 13 bases fit TRBD2. The V segment lost 0 bases and the J segment 4 bases; nucleotides outside the gene matches: 7. Germline lookup yields CDR1 KGHDR and CDR2 SFDVKD. This CDR3 is 18 amino acids long. CDR3 DNA: TGTGCCACCAGTGATTTGAGGGAGACTAGCGGGGGGCCAGAGACCCAGTACTTC. Its protein product is CATSDLRETSGGPETQYF.

This chain links TRBV9 with TRBJ2-1, with 9 bases matching TRBD2. CDR3 length: 15 amino acids. V lost 0 bases and J lost 7; bases outside the gene matches: 5. CDR1 is SGDLS, CDR2 YYNGEE, per germline. As DNA, the CDR3 is TGTGCCAGCAGCGTAGGCGGGGGGGCCTTGAATGAGCAGTTCTTC. It is translated as CASSVGGGALNEQFF.